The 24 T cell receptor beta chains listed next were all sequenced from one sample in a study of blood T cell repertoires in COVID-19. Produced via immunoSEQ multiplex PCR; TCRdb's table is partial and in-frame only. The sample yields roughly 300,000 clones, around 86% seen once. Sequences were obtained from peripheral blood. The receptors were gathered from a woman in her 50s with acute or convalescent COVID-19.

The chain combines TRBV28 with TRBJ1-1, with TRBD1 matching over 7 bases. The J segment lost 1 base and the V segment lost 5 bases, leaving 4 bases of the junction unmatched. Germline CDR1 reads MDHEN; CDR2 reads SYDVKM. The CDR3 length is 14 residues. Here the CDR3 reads CASSEGGPNTEAFF. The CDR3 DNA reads TGTGCCAGCAGTGAAGGGGGCCCGAACACTGAAGCTTTCTTT.

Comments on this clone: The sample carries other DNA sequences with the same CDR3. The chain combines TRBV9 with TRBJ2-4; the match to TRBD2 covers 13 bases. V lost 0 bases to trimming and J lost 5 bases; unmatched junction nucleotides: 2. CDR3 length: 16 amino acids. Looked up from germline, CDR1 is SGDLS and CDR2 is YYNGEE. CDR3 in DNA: TGTGCCAGCAGCGTAGGACTAGCGGGAGGAGAAAACATTCAGTACTTC. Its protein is CASSVGLAGGENIQYF.

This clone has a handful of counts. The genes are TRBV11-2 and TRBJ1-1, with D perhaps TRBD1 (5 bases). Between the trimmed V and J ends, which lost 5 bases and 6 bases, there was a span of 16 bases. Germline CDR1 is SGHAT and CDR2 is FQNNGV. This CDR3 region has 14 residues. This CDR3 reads CASSRQRGSAEAFF. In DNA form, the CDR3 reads TGTGCCAGCAGCCGCCAAAGGGGATCTGCTGAAGCTTTCTTT.

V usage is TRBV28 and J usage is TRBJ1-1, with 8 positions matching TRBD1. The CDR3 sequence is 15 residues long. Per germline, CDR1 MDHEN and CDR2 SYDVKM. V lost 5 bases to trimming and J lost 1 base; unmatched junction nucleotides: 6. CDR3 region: CASSPGDRRNTEAFF. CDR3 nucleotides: TGTGCCAGCAGTCCGGGGGACAGGAGGAACACTGAAGCTTTCTTT.

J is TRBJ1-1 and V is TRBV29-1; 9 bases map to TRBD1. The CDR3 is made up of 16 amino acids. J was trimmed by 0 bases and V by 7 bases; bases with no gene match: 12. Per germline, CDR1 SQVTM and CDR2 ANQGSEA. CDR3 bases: TGCAGCGGCCGGACAGGGGATTCCGCCATGAACACTGAAGCTTTCTTT. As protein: CSGRTGDSAMNTEAFF. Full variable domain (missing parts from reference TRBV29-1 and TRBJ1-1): SAVISQKPSRDICQRGTSLTIQCQVDSQVTMMFWYRQQPGQSLTLIATANQGSEATYESGFVIDKFPISRPNLTFSTLTVSNMSPEDSSIYLCSGRTGDSAMNTEAFFGQGTRLTVV.

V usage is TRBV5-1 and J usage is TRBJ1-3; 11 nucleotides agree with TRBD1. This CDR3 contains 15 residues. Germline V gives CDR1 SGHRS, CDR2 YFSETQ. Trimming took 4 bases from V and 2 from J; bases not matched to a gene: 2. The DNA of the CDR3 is TGCGCCAGCAGCCAGGACAGGGGGCCTGGAAACACCATATATTTT. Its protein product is CASSQDRGPGNTIYF. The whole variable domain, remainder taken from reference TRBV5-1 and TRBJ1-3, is KAGVTQTPRYLIKTRGQQVTLSCSPISGHRSVSWYQQTPGQGLQFLFEYFSETQRNKGNFPGRFSGRQFSNSRSEMNVSTLELGDSALYLCASSQDRGPGNTIYFGEGSWLTVV.

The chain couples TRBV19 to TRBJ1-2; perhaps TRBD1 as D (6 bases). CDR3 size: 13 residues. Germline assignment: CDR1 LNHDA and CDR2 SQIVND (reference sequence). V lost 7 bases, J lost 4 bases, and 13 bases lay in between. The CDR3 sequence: CASNYLRGYGYTF. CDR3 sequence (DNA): TGTGCCAGTAATTATCTCAGGGGCTATGGCTACACCTTC.

In DNA form, the CDR3 reads TGTGCCAGCAGCCCAGGGGGATCAAACTATGGCTACACCTTC. Protein product: CASSPGGSNYGYTF. The J gene is TRBJ1-2, the V gene TRBV7-8, with 7 bases aligning to TRBD1. Germline lookup yields CDR1 SGHVS and CDR2 FQNEAQ. V was pared by 5 bases and J by 2 bases, with 5 bases of the junction left unmatched. This CDR3 is built from 14 residues.

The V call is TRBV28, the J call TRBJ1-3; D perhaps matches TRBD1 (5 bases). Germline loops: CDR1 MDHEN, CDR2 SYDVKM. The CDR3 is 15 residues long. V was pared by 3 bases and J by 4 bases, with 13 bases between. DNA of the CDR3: TGTGCCAGCAGTTTTGGGGCCAGGGTCGGAAACACCATATATTTT. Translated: CASSFGARVGNTIYF.

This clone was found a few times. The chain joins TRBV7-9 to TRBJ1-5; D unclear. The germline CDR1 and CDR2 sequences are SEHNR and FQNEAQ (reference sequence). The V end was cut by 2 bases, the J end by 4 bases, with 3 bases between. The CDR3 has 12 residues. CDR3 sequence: CASSLQNQPQHF. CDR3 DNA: TGTGCCAGCAGCTTACAGAATCAGCCCCAGCATTTT.

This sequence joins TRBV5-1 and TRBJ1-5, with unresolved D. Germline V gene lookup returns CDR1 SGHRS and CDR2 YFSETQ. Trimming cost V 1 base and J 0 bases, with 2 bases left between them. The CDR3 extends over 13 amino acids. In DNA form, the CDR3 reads TGCGCCAGCAGCTTGTATAGCAATCAGCCCCAGCATTTT. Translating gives CASSLYSNQPQHF.

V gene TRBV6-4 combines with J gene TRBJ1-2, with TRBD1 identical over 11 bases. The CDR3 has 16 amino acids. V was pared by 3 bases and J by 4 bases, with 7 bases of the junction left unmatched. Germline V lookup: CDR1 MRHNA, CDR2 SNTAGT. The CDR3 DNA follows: TGTGCCAGCAGTGAGGACAGGGGGCTGGGGATCTATGGCTACACCTTC. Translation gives CASSEDRGLGIYGYTF.

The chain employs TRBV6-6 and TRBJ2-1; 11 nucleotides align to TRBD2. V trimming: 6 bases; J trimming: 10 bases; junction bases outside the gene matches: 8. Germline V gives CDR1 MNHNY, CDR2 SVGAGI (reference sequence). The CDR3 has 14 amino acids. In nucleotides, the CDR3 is TGTGCCAGCAGCATCGGGACTAGCGGTTGGGAGCAGTTCTTC. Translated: CASSIGTSGWEQFF.

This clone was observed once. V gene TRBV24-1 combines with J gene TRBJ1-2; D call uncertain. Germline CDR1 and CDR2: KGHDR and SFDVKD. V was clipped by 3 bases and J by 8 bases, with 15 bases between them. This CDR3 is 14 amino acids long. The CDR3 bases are TGTGCCACCAGTGATCCGGGATCACCACAAGGCTACACCTTC. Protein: CATSDPGSPQGYTF.

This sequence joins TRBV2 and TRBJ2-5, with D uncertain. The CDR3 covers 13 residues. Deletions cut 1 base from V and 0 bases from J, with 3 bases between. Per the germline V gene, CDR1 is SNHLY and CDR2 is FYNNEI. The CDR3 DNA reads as TGTGCCAGCAGTGAAGGTAACCAAGAGACCCAGTACTTC. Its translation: CASSEGNQETQYF.

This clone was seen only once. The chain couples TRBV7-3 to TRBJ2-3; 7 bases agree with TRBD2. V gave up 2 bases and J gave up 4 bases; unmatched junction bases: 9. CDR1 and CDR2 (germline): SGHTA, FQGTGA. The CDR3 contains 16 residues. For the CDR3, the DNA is TGTGCCAGCAGCTTATTCGGAGCGGGAACCGCAGATACGCAGTATTTT. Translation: CASSLFGAGTADTQYF.

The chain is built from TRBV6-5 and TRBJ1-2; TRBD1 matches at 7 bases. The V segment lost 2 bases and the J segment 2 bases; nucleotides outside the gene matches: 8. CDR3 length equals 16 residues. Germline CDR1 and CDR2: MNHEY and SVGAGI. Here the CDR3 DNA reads TGTGCCAGCAGTTACCCACGGGACAGTGGGAACTATGGCTACACCTTC. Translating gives CASSYPRDSGNYGYTF.

DNA of the CDR3: TGTGCCAGCAGCTTAGCGGGACAGGGGTTCGGGGAGCTGTTTTTT. It is translated as CASSLAGQGFGELFF. V and J are TRBV7-2 and TRBJ2-2; TRBD1 matches 10 bases. CDR1 SGHTA and CDR2 FQGNSA come from the germline V gene. The CDR3 extends over 15 amino acids. V trimming: 0 bases; J trimming: 7 bases; junction bases outside the gene matches: 2.

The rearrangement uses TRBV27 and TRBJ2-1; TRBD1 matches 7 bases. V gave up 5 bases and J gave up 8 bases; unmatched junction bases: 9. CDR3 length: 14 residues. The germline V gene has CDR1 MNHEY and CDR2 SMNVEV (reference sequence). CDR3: CASSHRTGFDEQFF. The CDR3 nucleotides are TGTGCCAGCAGTCACCGGACAGGTTTCGATGAGCAGTTCTTC.

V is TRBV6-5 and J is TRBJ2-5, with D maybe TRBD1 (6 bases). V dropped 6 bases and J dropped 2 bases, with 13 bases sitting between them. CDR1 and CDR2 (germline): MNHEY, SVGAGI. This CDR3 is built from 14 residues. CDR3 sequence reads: CASSSAGTQETQYF. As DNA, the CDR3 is TGTGCCAGCAGCTCAGCCGGGACACAAGAGACCCAGTACTTC.

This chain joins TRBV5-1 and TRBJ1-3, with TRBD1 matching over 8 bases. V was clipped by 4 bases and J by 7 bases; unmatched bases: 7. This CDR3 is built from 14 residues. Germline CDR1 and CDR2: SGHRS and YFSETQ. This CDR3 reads CASSLQTGENTIYF. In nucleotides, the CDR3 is TGCGCCAGCAGCCTACAGACAGGGGAGAACACCATATATTTT.

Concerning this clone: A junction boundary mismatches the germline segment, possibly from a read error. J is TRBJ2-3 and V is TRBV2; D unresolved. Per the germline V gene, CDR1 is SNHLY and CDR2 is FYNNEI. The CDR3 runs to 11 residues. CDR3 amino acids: CASHLRGGSKW. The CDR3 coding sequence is TGTGCCAGCCACCTGCGAGGTGGAAGTAAATGG.

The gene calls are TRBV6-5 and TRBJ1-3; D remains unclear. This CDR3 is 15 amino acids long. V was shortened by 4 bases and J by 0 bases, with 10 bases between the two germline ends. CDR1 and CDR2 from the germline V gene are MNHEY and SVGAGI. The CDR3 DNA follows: TGTGCCAGCAGTTTCCAAGAGGGCTCTGGAAACACCATATATTTT. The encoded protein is CASSFQEGSGNTIYF.

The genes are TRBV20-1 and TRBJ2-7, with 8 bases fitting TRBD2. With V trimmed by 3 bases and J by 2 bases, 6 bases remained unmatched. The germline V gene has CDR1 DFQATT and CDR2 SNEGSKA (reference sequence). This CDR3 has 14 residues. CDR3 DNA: TGCAGTGCTAGTAGCGGGACCCGCACCTACGAGCAGTACTTC. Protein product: CSASSGTRTYEQYF.